Each of the 3 T cell receptor beta chains below was sequenced from the same sample in a study of T cell responses to AZD1222 COVID-19 vaccine. Some clones are missing from TCRdb's copy, which holds only in-frame ones; the method was immunoSEQ multiplex PCR. This table holds roughly 120,000 clones, approximately 85% found once. The source was peripheral blood, collected on day 0 of AZD1222 vaccination. These receptors all stem from an adult in good health.

This chain connects TRBV28 to TRBJ1-2; D is unresolved. The V end was cut by 2 bases, the J end by 6 bases, with 4 bases between. Per the germline V gene, CDR1 is MDHEN and CDR2 is SYDVKM. This CDR3 comprises 11 residues. The CDR3 loop is CASSLRDGYTF. In DNA form, the CDR3 reads TGTGCCAGCAGTTTAAGGGATGGCTACACCTTC.

The chain couples TRBV11-3 to TRBJ2-5, with D tentatively TRBD2 (6 bases). CDR1 is SGHNT and CDR2 is YENEEA in the germline V gene. This CDR3 is built from 15 residues. V shed 2 bases and J shed 0 bases, with 10 bases lying between them. CDR3 protein: CASSLQGGYQETQYF. The CDR3, as DNA: TGTGCCAGCAGCTTACAGGGAGGTTACCAAGAGACCCAGTACTTC.

This rearrangement joins TRBV6-2 or TRBV6-3 to TRBJ1-1; D perhaps matches TRBD1 (5 bases). Trimming took 2 bases from V and 4 from J, leaving 8 bases between them. Germline V gives CDR1 MNHEY, CDR2 SVGEGT. The CDR3 covers 13 residues. For the CDR3, the DNA is TGTGCCAGCAGTTACATCGGGACCACTGAAGCTTTCTTT. This gives the protein CASSYIGTTEAFF.